This entry is about one T cell receptor beta chain. This clone's antigen is unknown. No base-level quality is on record; no much larger clone is a single base apart. The immunoSEQ Assay, a bias-controlled multiplex PCR, was used to amplify TCRbeta CDR3 regions from genomic DNA. Processing in the source paper ran as follows. Within the assay, amplification of reference gene primers was used to estimate how many nucleated cells each sample contained. To quantify the absolute abundance of each unique TCRbeta CDR3 rearrangement, sequence reads were collapsed and filtered. Productive Simpson clonality was computed per sample as the square root of Simpson's diversity index over productive rearrangements. In its TCRdb copy, this immuneACCESS table keeps in-frame sequences only and misses some clones. Where compared with another copy, unresolved V genes explain less than half of these, and the others have no known cause. D and trimming were read from the DNA, whereas the V and J calls and clone size are those reported in that table. The sample yields some 300,000 clones; around 90% were counted once. Jointly, the top ten make up 6% to 8% of the sample.

V is trimmed back by 3 bases and J by 3 bases, and the junction contains 8 bases that no gene match accounts for. The CDR3 numbers 16 residues from cysteine through phenylalanine. Only CDR3 DNA remains: 48 bases, in frame from the first base. The germline V gene (reference sequence) yields LNHDA for CDR1 and SQIVND for CDR2. This sample is drawn from a study of blood T cell repertoires in COVID-19 (dated by TCRdb to about 2020). Describing the broader study: Collaborator samples came from the United States, Italy and Spain and covered acute and convalescent phases of COVID-19. The material from the prospective study consisted of cDNA or gDNA derived from T cells, B-cell-depleted T cells, or PBMCs. Subjects who had been exposed to COVID-19, were actively infected with it, or had recovered from it provided the deeply sampled blood TCRbeta repertoires that made up the dataset. The repertoires were released in a freely available public database intended as a resource for research on the immune response to SARS-CoV-2. Samples were obtained from the ongoing ImmuneRACE study (first 160 participants) and from 950 to 1,500 subjects provided by 6 global collaborators. Sample metadata almost always included a de-identified subject ID, COVID-19 status, age in years and sex. Where HLA class I and class II types were available, the types were taken from metadata supplied by the sample provider, not from assay-based typing.

What the authors observed across the whole study: The amount of clinical and demographic metadata varied by source and participant and was provided uncurated.

One collaborating source in Seattle enrolled patients during active infection and followed them longitudinally through the course of disease. Whole blood was collected in K2EDTA tubes by collaborating institutions according to the institutions' own protocols. For TCRbeta analysis, collaborators shipped samples as frozen whole blood, isolated PBMCs, or DNA extracted from either of those sample types. This receptor was taken from a woman aged 45-60 years with COVID-19, enrolled during active disease. Source material: peripheral blood. The chain is made from TRBV19 and TRBJ1-3, and 7 junction bases match TRBD1. DNA sequence: TGTGCCAGTAGTATCCCGCCCAGGGGGTATGGAAACACCATATATTTT. Its translation reads: CASSIPPRGYGNTIYF.